This T cell receptor (beta chain) was captured in a study of Graves' ophthalmopathy and Graves' hyperthyroidism. This clonotype showed up many times. What it binds is unknown. As the template, RNA transcripts were used to amplify TCR beta CDR3 regions. A first-round RT-PCR used HTBI primers, followed by a second-round multiplex PCR. TCRdb recomputed calls from the multiplex PCR reads with MiXCR, one row per CDR3 protein. The sample shows approximately 640,000 distinct CDR3 sequences, 35% to 45% of them seen only once. Broader study findings: A model built from 13 signatures distinguished ophthalmopathy from stable hyperthyroidism with about 86% sensitivity and less than 83% specificity.

The CDR3 totals 14 residues. Germline V gene lookup returns CDR1 LNHDA and CDR2 SQIVND (reference sequence). The germline V and J ends were trimmed by 3 bases and 0 bases, with 6 bases remaining between them. This sequence originates from an adult man with Graves' ophthalmopathy. Sequenced sample: peripheral blood. The J gene is TRBJ1-5, the V gene TRBV19; no definite D call. CDR3 DNA: TGTGCCAGTAGTATTCACGATAGCAATCAGCCCCAGCATTTT. Its protein product is CASSIHDSNQPQHF.